This entry lists 32 T cell receptor beta chains sequenced from one sample in a study of CD8 T cells in ankylosing spondylitis. Study-level results: The study identified a TCR beta motif of roughly eight highly homologous variants that appeared characteristic of ankylosing spondylitis blood.

No antigen is known for these receptors. TCRdb redid the calling of the 5' RACE reads with MiXCR, one entry per CDR3 protein. Of hundreds of thousands of distinct CDR3 sequences listed, roughly 25% are singletons. Source material: blood, either unsorted or a sorted T cell fraction (not recorded which). These receptor sequences come from a male donor with ankylosing spondylitis.

The chain combines TRBV6-1 with TRBJ2-1; TRBD2 matches at 8 bases. Germline trimming cut 8 bases from V and 2 bases from J; bases unmatched to any gene: 2. The CDR3 contains 13 residues. Germline V CDR1 and CDR2: MNHNS, SASEGT. Here the CDR3 DNA reads TGTGCCAGCCTTAGCGGGGCCTACAATGAGCAGTTCTTC. Its translation is CASLSGAYNEQFF.

This chain links TRBV20-1 with TRBJ2-1, with 11 positions matching TRBD2. The CDR3 has 15 residues. V lost 6 bases, J lost 5 bases, and 9 bases stayed unmatched. Looked up from germline, CDR1 is DFQATT and CDR2 is SNEGSKA (reference sequence). CDR3 in amino acids: CSADAGLAVDNEQFF. CDR3 coding DNA: TGCAGTGCGGACGCGGGACTAGCGGTAGACAATGAGCAGTTCTTC.

This clonotype was detected many times. The chain is built from TRBV20-1 and TRBJ1-1; no definite D call. Trimming took off 0 bases at V and 3 bases at J, with 14 bases between the two ends. CDR1 is DFQATT, CDR2 SNEGSKA, per germline (reference sequence). The CDR3 has 15 residues. The CDR3 DNA is TGCAGTGCTAGAGATCCGGGTTTCGGGGACACTGAAGCTTTCTTT. As protein: CSARDPGFGDTEAFF.

A few counts support this clonotype. This rearrangement joins TRBV7-2 to TRBJ2-1, with 8 bases fitting TRBD2. The CDR3 consists of 15 residues. V shed 7 bases and J 3 bases; nucleotides not matched to a gene: 8. CDR1 is SGHTA and CDR2 is FQGNSA in the germline V gene. CDR3 protein: CASTREGLGYNEQFF. CDR3 DNA sequence: TGTGCCAGCACCCGGGAGGGCCTTGGCTACAATGAGCAGTTCTTC.

V is TRBV5-5 and J is TRBJ1-1; the D gene is possibly TRBD1 (5 bases). Germline assignment: CDR1 SGHKS and CDR2 YYEKEE (reference sequence). The CDR3 is made up of 14 amino acids. The ends were cut back, 6 bases at V and 0 bases at J, with 12 bases in the middle. The CDR3 spells CASTTTEMNTEAFF. The CDR3 nucleotides read TGTGCCAGCACTACGACAGAAATGAACACTGAAGCTTTCTTT. Drawing the rest from reference TRBV5-5 and TRBJ1-1, the complete variable domain is DAGVTQSPTHLIKTRGQQVTLRCSPISGHKSVSWYQQVLGQGPQFIFQYYEKEERGRGNFPDRFSARQFPNYSSELNVNALLLGDSALYLCASTTTEMNTEAFFGQGTRLTVV.

The chain links TRBV20-1 to TRBJ2-6; a weak D match, TRBD1 (6 bases). V was clipped by 0 bases and J by 1 base, with 22 bases between them. The CDR3 consists of 20 residues. From germline, CDR1 is DFQATT and CDR2 SNEGSKA (reference sequence). CDR3 protein: CSARDGGQHARKSGANVLTF. CDR3 nucleotides: TGCAGTGCTAGAGACGGCGGACAGCACGCCCGAAAATCTGGGGCCAACGTCCTGACTTTC.

This clonotype occurred a few times. The rearrangement links TRBV9 to TRBJ2-1; perhaps TRBD2 as D (5 bases). The CDR3 totals 15 residues. V lost 0 bases and J lost 4, with 11 bases in between. Germline CDR1 SGDLS, CDR2 YYNGEE. Here the CDR3 DNA reads TGTGCCAGCAGCGTAGGTGGGAGAGGGTACAATGAGCAGTTCTTC. Translating it yields CASSVGGRGYNEQFF. The full variable domain, in which reference TRBV9 and TRBJ2-1 provide the parts outside the CDR3, is DSGVTQTPKHLITATGQRVTLRCSPRSGDLSVYWYQQSLDQGLQFLIQYYNGEERAKGNILERFSAQQFPDLHSELNLSSLELGDSALYFCASSVGGRGYNEQFFGPGTRLTVL.

The chain couples TRBV2 to TRBJ2-1; no firm D call. Germline assignment: CDR1 SNHLY and CDR2 FYNNEI. V gave up 7 bases and J gave up 6 bases, with 16 bases separating them. This CDR3 is 14 amino acids long. The CDR3 bases are TGTGCCAGCAACCGGGCCCTACGAACCAATGAGCAGTTCTTC. It specifies CASNRALRTNEQFF.

This clonotype was seen a handful of times. This chain links TRBV3-1 with TRBJ2-2, with D perhaps matching TRBD2 (5 bases). Germline CDR1 is LGHDT and CDR2 is YNNKEL (reference sequence). This CDR3 contains 19 residues. Trimming removed 4 bases at V and 1 base at J, with 22 bases between. The CDR3 DNA follows: TGTGCCAGCAGCCTCGGTGCCCCCGGGGTACGATTGAACACCGGGGAGCTGTTTTTT. Translating gives CASSLGAPGVRLNTGELFF.

The rearrangement uses TRBV13 and TRBJ2-7, with 10 bases matching TRBD1. CDR1 and CDR2 from the germline V gene are PRHDT and FYEKMQ (reference sequence). V gave up 4 bases and J gave up 4 bases; unmatched junction bases: 7. The CDR3 consists of 15 residues. The CDR3 DNA reads as TGTGCCAGCAGCTGGCGGACAGGGGGAGATTACGAGCAGTACTTC. Protein product: CASSWRTGGDYEQYF.

This clonotype occurred a few times. J is TRBJ1-1 and V is TRBV11-3; TRBD1 aligns across 8 bases. J lost 1 base, V lost 5 bases, and 3 bases had no gene match. Germline V CDR1 and CDR2: SGHNT, YENEEA. The CDR3 has 14 residues. The CDR3 region is CASSPGGPNTEAFF. The CDR3 DNA is TGTGCCAGCAGCCCAGGGGGCCCGAACACTGAAGCTTTCTTT.

This chain connects TRBV10-3 to TRBJ2-3; 9 bases match TRBD1. The CDR3 has 14 amino acids. V lost 11 bases and J lost 4; bases outside the gene matches: 10. Germline CDR1 ENHRY, CDR2 SYGVKD. The CDR3 loop reads CAAGTGHYSDTQYF. CDR3 nucleotides: TGTGCCGCAGGGACAGGGCATTATTCAGATACGCAGTATTTT.

This clonotype was seen more than once but under ten times. The chain carries TRBV5-1 and TRBJ2-2; D not certain. The ends were cut back, 4 bases at V and 1 base at J, with 2 bases in the middle. CDR3 size: 12 residues. The germline V gene has CDR1 SGHRS and CDR2 YFSETQ. CDR3 coding DNA: TGCGCCAGCAGCGGGAACACCGGGGAGCTGTTTTTT. Protein sequence: CASSGNTGELFF.

This rearrangement joins TRBV7-2 to TRBJ2-1; maybe TRBD2 (5 bases). Trimming removed 8 bases at V and 8 bases at J, with 19 bases between. The CDR3 contains 14 residues. In germline, CDR1 is SGHTA, CDR2 FQGNSA. The CDR3 reads CASAGGSSRYEQFF. CDR3 nucleotide sequence: TGTGCCAGCGCCGGAGGTTCTTCTAGGTATGAGCAGTTCTTC.

The chain joins TRBV27 to TRBJ2-5; D is possibly TRBD2 (5 bases). Between the trimmed V and J ends, which lost 2 bases and 5 bases, there was a span of 15 bases. The CDR3 sequence is 15 residues long. CDR1 and CDR2 from the germline V gene are MNHEY and SMNVEV (reference sequence). In DNA form, the CDR3 reads TGTGCCAGCAGTTTAGGTGGGGAGCGAGGGGAGACCCAGTACTTC. Encoded protein: CASSLGGERGETQYF.

This clonotype was counted a few times. The chain combines TRBV7-6 with TRBJ1-1; no definite D call. The CDR3 runs to 14 residues. Per the germline V gene, CDR1 is SGHVS and CDR2 is FNYEAQ. Trimming took off 1 base at V and 1 base at J, with 7 bases between the two ends. DNA of the CDR3: TGTGCCAGCAGCTTAGACCTTACGAACACTGAAGCTTTCTTT. Amino acids: CASSLDLTNTEAFF.

This clonotype is a singleton in its sample. This chain connects TRBV20-1 to TRBJ2-1, with D perhaps matching TRBD1 or TRBD2 (6 bases each). The CDR3 loop spans 14 amino acids. Germline lookup yields CDR1 DFQATT and CDR2 SNEGSKA (reference sequence). V was shortened by 5 bases and J by 2 bases, with 13 bases between the two germline ends. The CDR3 nucleotides are TGCAGTGCTGGGGGGACACCAACCTACAATGAGCAGTTCTTC. Its protein is CSAGGTPTYNEQFF.

This clonotype was recorded a few times. The chain carries TRBV10-3 and TRBJ1-5; D may be TRBD1 (5 bases). Trimming left V 7 bases short and J 0 bases short, with 13 bases between. Germline CDR1 ENHRY, CDR2 SYGVKD. The CDR3 is 15 residues long. In nucleotides, the CDR3 is TGTGCCATCAAGGGGACGGGAGATAGCAATCAGCCCCAGCATTTT. Translating gives CAIKGTGDSNQPQHF.

V and J are TRBV7-2 and TRBJ2-3; TRBD2 agrees at 7 bases. Looked up from germline, CDR1 is SGHTA and CDR2 is FQGNSA. J lost 2 bases, V lost 6 bases, and 8 bases had no gene match. The CDR3 has 15 residues. CDR3: CASSSPSGLTDTQYF. In DNA, the CDR3 is TGTGCCAGCAGTTCCCCTAGCGGACTCACAGATACGCAGTATTTT.

The sample holds a few counts of this clonotype. The J gene is TRBJ2-7, the V gene TRBV11-2; the match to TRBD2 covers 8 bases. Germline lookup yields CDR1 SGHAT and CDR2 FQNNGV. V shed 0 bases, J shed 3 bases, and the junction held 4 bases outside the gene matches. This CDR3 region has 15 residues. CDR3 nucleotides: TGTGCCAGCAGCTTAGACTCTAGCGGGCTCTACGAGCAGTACGTC. Protein product: CASSLDSSGLYEQYV.

The chain combines TRBV7-9 with TRBJ2-3; D may be TRBD2 (6 bases). Germline loops: CDR1 SEHNR, CDR2 FQNEAQ (reference sequence). The CDR3 has 15 amino acids. Trimming shortened V by 10 bases and J by 0 bases, and 17 bases separated the two germline ends. CDR3 sequence: CAINIGGASTDTQYF. The CDR3 DNA reads TGTGCCATTAACATCGGCGGGGCCAGCACAGATACGCAGTATTTT.

The V call is TRBV11-3, the J call TRBJ1-1; 10 bases fit TRBD1. V gave up 4 bases and J gave up 4 bases; unmatched junction bases: 12. CDR1 and CDR2 (germline): SGHNT, YENEEA. The CDR3 runs 17 residues. The CDR3 sequence: CASSSIVPTGGGTEAFF. CDR3 in DNA: TGTGCCAGCAGCTCCATAGTACCGACAGGGGGCGGCACTGAAGCTTTCTTT.

This clonotype has a single count. V usage is TRBV7-8 and J usage is TRBJ2-7, with no clear D. V gave up 3 bases and J gave up 0 bases, with 9 bases separating them. Germline loops: CDR1 SGHVS, CDR2 FQNEAQ. The CDR3 runs to 14 residues. The CDR3 sequence: CASSFNSRSYEQYV. The CDR3 nucleotides read TGTGCCAGCAGCTTCAACAGTCGCTCCTACGAGCAGTACGTC.

The rearrangement uses TRBV5-1 and TRBJ2-3, with D unclear. The CDR3 has 12 residues. CDR1 and CDR2 (germline): SGHRS, YFSETQ. V was clipped by 4 bases and J by 5 bases, with 8 bases between them. Here the CDR3 reads CASSPSVDTQYF. CDR3 coding DNA: TGCGCCAGCAGCCCATCGGTAGATACGCAGTATTTT.

The chain is built from TRBV5-1 and TRBJ1-5; D might be TRBD1 (5 bases). Trimming removed 4 bases at V and 7 bases at J, with 15 bases between. Germline CDR1 is SGHRS and CDR2 is YFSETQ. This CDR3 is 14 amino acids long. As DNA, the CDR3 is TGCGCCAGCAGCAAGGATGGTGGGGCCCAGCCCCAGCATTTT. This encodes CASSKDGGAQPQHF.

A single count supports this clonotype. This chain connects TRBV5-6 to TRBJ2-5; D possibly matches TRBD1 or TRBD2 (6 bases each). Germline values: CDR1 SGHDT, CDR2 YYEEEE. The CDR3 sequence is 16 residues long. Trimming removed 6 bases at V and 2 bases at J, with 20 bases between. Written as DNA, the CDR3 is TGTGCCAGCAACCTGGGTGGGGGGCGGATTCAAGAGACCCAGTACTTC. It specifies CASNLGGGRIQETQYF.

This clonotype was seen a handful of times. The chain links TRBV12-3 or TRBV12-4 to TRBJ1-5; D might be TRBD1 (5 bases). This CDR3 is 16 amino acids long. V lost 7 bases and J 0 bases, leaving 16 bases between the germline ends. CDR3 in DNA: TGTGCCAGCAACCTGGAAGGGGCATATAGCAATCAGCCCCAGCATTTT. As protein: CASNLEGAYSNQPQHF.

This clonotype was picked up a small number of times. The chain uses TRBV12-3 or TRBV12-4 and TRBJ2-5; 10 nucleotides match TRBD1. The CDR3 has 15 residues. Unmatched junction bases numbered 5, after V lost 5 bases and J lost 2 bases. CDR3 bases: TGTGCCAGCAGTCCCCGACAGGGGGCACAAGAGACCCAGTACTTC. It translates to CASSPRQGAQETQYF.

This clonotype was counted between two and nine times. This chain joins TRBV7-6 and TRBJ1-2; a weak D match, TRBD1 (6 bases). CDR1 and CDR2 (germline): SGHVS, FNYEAQ. Trimming cost V 5 bases and J 7 bases, with 14 bases left between them. This CDR3 region has 13 residues. CDR3 DNA: TGTGCCAGCAGCGCACAGGGTCGGTCTGGCTACACCTTC. Translated: CASSAQGRSGYTF.

V is TRBV29-1 and J is TRBJ2-7; a possible D gene is TRBD1 (6 bases). CDR1 and CDR2 (germline): SQVTM, ANQGSEA. The CDR3 consists of 11 residues. The CDR3 nucleotides read TGCAGTGGACAGACCACCTACGAGCAGTACTTC. Protein sequence: CSGQTTYEQYF.

The chain couples TRBV24-1 to TRBJ2-3, with D maybe TRBD1 (6 bases). The V gene lost 1 base and the J gene lost 5 bases, with 18 bases spanning the gap. This CDR3 has 17 amino acids. Germline V gene data show CDR1 as KGHDR and CDR2 as SFDVKD. CDR3 loop: CATSDFPPRGSGDTQYF. In DNA, the CDR3 is TGTGCCACCAGTGATTTCCCCCCTAGGGGGAGTGGAGATACGCAGTATTTT.

The chain carries TRBV14 and TRBJ2-1; tentatively, D is TRBD1 (5 bases). CDR1 is SGHDN, CDR2 FVKESK, per germline. The CDR3 runs to 15 residues. V was clipped by 0 bases and J by 7 bases, with 13 bases between them. CDR3 amino acids: CASSQDPDMENEQFF. In DNA form, the CDR3 reads TGTGCCAGCAGCCAAGATCCGGACATGGAAAATGAGCAGTTCTTC. The variable domain in full, with the rest retrieved from reference TRBV14 and TRBJ2-1, is EAGVTQFPSHSVIEKGQTVTLRCDPISGHDNLYWYRRVMGKEIKFLLHFVKESKQDESGMPNNRFLAERTGGTYSTLKVQPAELEDSGVYFCASSQDPDMENEQFFGPGTRLTVL.